This T cell receptor (beta chain) was retrieved from a study of Ad26.COV2.S vaccination and SARS-CoV-2 variants. Points from the study as a whole: It was vaccine recipients, not placebo recipients, who had the higher spike-specific TCR breadth. Substantial post-vaccination breadth of spike-specific CD8+ and CD4+ T cell responses was reported. Measurements of TCR breadth and depth may have given underestimates of the total T cell responses.

Of note for this clone: Its antigen is not known.

CDR3 length: 13 amino acids. CDR1 ENHRY and CDR2 SYGVKD come from the germline V gene. The V and J ends lost 10 bases and 10 bases respectively, with 17 bases between them. Measured with immunoSEQ multiplex PCR; TCRdb has only the in-frame clones, and not every one. The repertoire holds some 330,000 clones, 90% seen once, with 5.5% in the top ten. Noted treatment: 19 received Ad26.COV2.S at low or high dose, single or two shots; about five received placebo; per-sample allocation not given. Sampling occurred on day 63 after the first vaccine or placebo injection. The shot given was an Ad26 vector that makes Wuhan-strain SARS-CoV-2 spike.

The sample was peripheral blood, taken in a trial of Ad26.COV2.S vaccine versus placebo. This rearrangement joins TRBV10-3 to TRBJ1-6; D is uncertain. The origin of this receptor is a person aged 18 to 59 who received the Ad26.COV2.S COVID-19 vaccine or a placebo. The CDR3 bases are TGTGCCACCCTGGACGGGTTTGGGTCACCCCTCCACTTT. Protein sequence: CATLDGFGSPLHF.